These 2 T cell receptor beta chains came from one sample sequenced in a study of cytomegalovirus exposure and HLA in healthy donors. PCR used 60 Vbeta primers and 13 Jbeta primers. Libraries were prepared by immunoSEQ multiplex PCR; TCRdb keeps only in-frame clonotypes and omits some of them. The table has around 150,000 clones, 78% seen once. Sequenced input: PBMCs. These receptors originate from a woman aged 35 to 49 in good health and CMV-seronegative.

The chain recombines TRBV7-8 with TRBJ2-3; TRBD2 matches at 8 bases. The germline V gene has CDR1 SGHVS and CDR2 FQNEAQ. The CDR3 is 15 amino acids. The V segment lost 5 bases and the J segment 6 bases; nucleotides outside the gene matches: 10. The CDR3 DNA sequence: TGTGCCAGCAGCCCCAAGCGGGGGCCGTGGGATACGCAGTATTTT. Translation: CASSPKRGPWDTQYF.

As concerns this clone: Germline is not matched at one junction end, which may reflect a read error. The chain links TRBV10-2 to TRBJ2-3; TRBD2 matches at 12 bases. The CDR3 is 14 residues long. The germline gives CDR1 WSHSY, CDR2 SAAADI. CDR3 in DNA: TGCGCCAGCACTGAGACTAGCGGGGGTTATACGCAGTATTTT. This sequence encodes CASTETSGGYTQYF.